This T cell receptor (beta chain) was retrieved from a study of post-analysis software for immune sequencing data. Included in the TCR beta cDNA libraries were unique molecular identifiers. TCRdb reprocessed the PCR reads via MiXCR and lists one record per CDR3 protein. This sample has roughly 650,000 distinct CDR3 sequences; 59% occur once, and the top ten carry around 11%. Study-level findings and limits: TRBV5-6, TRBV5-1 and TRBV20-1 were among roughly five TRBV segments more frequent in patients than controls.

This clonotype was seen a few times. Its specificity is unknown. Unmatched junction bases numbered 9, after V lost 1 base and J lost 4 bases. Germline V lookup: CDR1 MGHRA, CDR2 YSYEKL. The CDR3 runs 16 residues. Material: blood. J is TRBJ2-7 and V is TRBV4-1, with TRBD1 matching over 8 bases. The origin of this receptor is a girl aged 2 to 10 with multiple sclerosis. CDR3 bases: TGCGCCAGCAGCCAAGCTACAGGGGGTAAAGGGTACGAGCAGTACTTC. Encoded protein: CASSQATGGKGYEQYF.